This T cell receptor (beta chain) appears in the sequencing data of a study of shared T cell receptors in the human thymus. Profiled with immunoSEQ multiplex PCR; TCRdb holds only in-frame clones, not every one. The sample consists of about 400,000 clones, more than 85% of them appearing once. Trimming took 6 bases from V and 7 from J; bases not matched to a gene: 7. Germline V CDR1 and CDR2: LNHDA, SQIVND (reference sequence). CDR3 length equals 14 residues. The sequence was obtained from a human donor. V gene TRBV19 combines with J gene TRBJ2-1; 9 bases fit TRBD2. Sequenced material: thymocytes. The CDR3 region is CASRGGRGRNEQFF. In DNA, the CDR3 is TGTGCCAGTAGAGGCGGGAGGGGTAGGAATGAGCAGTTCTTC.